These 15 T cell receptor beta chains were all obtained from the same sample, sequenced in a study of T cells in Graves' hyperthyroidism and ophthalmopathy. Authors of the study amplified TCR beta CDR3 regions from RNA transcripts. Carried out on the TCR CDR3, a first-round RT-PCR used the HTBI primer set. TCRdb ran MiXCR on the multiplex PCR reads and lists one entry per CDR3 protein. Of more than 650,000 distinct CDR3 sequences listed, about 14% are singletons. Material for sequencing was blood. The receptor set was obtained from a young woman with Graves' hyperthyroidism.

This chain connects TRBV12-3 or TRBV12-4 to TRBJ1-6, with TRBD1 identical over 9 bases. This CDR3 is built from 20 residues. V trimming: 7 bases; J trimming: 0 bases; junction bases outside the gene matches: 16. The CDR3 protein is CASTGQGSSSPFSYNSPLHF. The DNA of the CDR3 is TGTGCCAGCACCGGACAGGGGAGTAGCAGTCCCTTCTCCTATAATTCACCCCTCCACTTT.

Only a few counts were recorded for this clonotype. The CDR3 DNA reads TGCAGCGTTGTTGGGGCGGGTAGCGGAGCCTACGAGCAGTACTTC. Translated, it gives CSVVGAGSGAYEQYF. The chain has TRBV29-1 and TRBJ2-7, with D possibly TRBD2 on 6 matching bases. Per germline, CDR1 SQVTM and CDR2 ANQGSEA. This CDR3 is built from 15 residues. V lost 4 bases and J 2 bases, leaving 18 bases between the germline ends.

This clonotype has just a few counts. CDR3 sequence reads: CASSRGQGRGISGANVLTF. The CDR3 DNA sequence: TGTGCCAGCAGTCGCGGACAGGGCCGGGGGATCTCTGGGGCCAACGTCCTGACTTTC. The chain has TRBV11-3 and TRBJ2-6, with TRBD1 matching 8 bases. V trimming: 6 bases; J trimming: 0 bases; junction bases outside the gene matches: 13. The CDR3 runs 19 residues. Germline CDR1 SGHNT, CDR2 YENEEA.

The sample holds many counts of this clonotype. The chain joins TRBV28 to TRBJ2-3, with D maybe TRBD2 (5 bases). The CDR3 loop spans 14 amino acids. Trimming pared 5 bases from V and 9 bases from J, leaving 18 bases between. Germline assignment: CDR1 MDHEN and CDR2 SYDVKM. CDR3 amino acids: CASSPPHRRGTQYF. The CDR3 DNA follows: TGTGCCAGCAGTCCCCCCCATAGACGGGGAACGCAGTATTTT.

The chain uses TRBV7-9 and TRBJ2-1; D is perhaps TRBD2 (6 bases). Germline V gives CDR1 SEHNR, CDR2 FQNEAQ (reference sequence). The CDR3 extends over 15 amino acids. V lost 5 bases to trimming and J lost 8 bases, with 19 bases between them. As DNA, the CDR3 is TGTGCCAGCAGCCAAAACGGGGAAGGAGGGGATGAGCAGTTCTTC. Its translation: CASSQNGEGGDEQFF.

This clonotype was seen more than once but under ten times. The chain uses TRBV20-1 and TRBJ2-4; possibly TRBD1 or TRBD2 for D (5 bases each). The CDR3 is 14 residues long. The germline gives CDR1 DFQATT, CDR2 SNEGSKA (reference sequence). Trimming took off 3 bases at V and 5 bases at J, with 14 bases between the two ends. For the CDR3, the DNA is TGCAGTGCTAGGAGGGCAGGGATGGAAAACATTCAGTACTTC. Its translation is CSARRAGMENIQYF.

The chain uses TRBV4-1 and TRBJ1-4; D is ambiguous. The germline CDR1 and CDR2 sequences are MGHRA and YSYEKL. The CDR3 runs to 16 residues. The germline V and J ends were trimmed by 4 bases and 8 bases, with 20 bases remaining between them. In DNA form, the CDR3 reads TGCGCCAGCAGCCCGCGCGTCCGTCAAAAAAGCGAAAAACTGTTTTTT. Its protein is CASSPRVRQKSEKLFF.

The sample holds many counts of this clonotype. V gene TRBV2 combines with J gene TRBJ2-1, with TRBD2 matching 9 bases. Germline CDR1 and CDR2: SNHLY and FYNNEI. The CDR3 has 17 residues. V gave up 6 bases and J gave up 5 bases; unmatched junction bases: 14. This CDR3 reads CASSGTFRAGGNNEQFF. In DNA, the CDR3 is TGTGCCAGCAGCGGGACTTTCAGAGCGGGAGGTAACAATGAGCAGTTCTTC.

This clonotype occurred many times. The CDR3 is CASSEIVGGPFQETQYF. In DNA, the CDR3 is TGTGCCAGCAGTGAAATTGTTGGGGGACCCTTTCAAGAGACCCAGTACTTC. The chain links TRBV2 to TRBJ2-5; either TRBD1 or TRBD2 may fit D (5 bases each). The ends were cut back, 2 bases at V and 2 bases at J, with 18 bases in the middle. From germline, CDR1 is SNHLY and CDR2 FYNNEI. This CDR3 is 17 amino acids long.

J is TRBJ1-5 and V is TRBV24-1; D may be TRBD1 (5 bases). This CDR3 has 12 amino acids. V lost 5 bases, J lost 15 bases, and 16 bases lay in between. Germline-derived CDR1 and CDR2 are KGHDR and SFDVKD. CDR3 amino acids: CATSGPRGASHF. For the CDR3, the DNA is TGTGCCACCAGTGGCCCCCGTGGGGCCTCGCATTTT.

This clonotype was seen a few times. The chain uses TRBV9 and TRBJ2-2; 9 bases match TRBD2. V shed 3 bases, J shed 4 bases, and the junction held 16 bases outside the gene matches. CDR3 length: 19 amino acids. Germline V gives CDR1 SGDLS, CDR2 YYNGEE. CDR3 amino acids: CASSGPGTSRKTGTGELFF. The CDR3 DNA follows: TGTGCCAGCAGCGGTCCCGGGACTAGCCGGAAGACGGGCACCGGGGAGCTGTTTTTT.

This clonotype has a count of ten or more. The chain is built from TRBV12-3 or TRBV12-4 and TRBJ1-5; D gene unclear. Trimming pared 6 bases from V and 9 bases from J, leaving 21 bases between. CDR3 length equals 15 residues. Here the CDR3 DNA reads TGTGCCAGCAGCTTATCCCGACGCTCGCAATGGCCCCAGCATTTT. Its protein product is CASSLSRRSQWPQHF.

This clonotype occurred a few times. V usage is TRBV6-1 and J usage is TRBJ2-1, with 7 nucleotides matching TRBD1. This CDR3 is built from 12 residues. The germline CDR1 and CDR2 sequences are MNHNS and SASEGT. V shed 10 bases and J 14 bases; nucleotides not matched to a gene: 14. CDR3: CATSGERQGEFF. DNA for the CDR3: TGTGCCACCTCCGGAGAGCGACAGGGTGAGTTCTTC.

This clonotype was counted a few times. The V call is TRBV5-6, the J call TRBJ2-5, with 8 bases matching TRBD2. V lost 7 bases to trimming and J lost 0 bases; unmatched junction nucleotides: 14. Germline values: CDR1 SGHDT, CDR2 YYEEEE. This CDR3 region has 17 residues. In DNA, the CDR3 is TGTGCCAGCGGAGCCGTCGGGAGGGAGAGGTACCAAGAGACCCAGTACTTC. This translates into CASGAVGRERYQETQYF.

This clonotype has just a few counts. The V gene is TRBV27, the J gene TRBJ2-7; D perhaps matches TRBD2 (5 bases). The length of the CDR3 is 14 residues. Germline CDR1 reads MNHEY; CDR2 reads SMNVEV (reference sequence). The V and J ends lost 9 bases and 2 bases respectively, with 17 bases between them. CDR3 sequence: CASSPLALTYEQYF. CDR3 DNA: TGTGCCAGTTCACCGCTAGCATTGACCTACGAGCAGTACTTC.